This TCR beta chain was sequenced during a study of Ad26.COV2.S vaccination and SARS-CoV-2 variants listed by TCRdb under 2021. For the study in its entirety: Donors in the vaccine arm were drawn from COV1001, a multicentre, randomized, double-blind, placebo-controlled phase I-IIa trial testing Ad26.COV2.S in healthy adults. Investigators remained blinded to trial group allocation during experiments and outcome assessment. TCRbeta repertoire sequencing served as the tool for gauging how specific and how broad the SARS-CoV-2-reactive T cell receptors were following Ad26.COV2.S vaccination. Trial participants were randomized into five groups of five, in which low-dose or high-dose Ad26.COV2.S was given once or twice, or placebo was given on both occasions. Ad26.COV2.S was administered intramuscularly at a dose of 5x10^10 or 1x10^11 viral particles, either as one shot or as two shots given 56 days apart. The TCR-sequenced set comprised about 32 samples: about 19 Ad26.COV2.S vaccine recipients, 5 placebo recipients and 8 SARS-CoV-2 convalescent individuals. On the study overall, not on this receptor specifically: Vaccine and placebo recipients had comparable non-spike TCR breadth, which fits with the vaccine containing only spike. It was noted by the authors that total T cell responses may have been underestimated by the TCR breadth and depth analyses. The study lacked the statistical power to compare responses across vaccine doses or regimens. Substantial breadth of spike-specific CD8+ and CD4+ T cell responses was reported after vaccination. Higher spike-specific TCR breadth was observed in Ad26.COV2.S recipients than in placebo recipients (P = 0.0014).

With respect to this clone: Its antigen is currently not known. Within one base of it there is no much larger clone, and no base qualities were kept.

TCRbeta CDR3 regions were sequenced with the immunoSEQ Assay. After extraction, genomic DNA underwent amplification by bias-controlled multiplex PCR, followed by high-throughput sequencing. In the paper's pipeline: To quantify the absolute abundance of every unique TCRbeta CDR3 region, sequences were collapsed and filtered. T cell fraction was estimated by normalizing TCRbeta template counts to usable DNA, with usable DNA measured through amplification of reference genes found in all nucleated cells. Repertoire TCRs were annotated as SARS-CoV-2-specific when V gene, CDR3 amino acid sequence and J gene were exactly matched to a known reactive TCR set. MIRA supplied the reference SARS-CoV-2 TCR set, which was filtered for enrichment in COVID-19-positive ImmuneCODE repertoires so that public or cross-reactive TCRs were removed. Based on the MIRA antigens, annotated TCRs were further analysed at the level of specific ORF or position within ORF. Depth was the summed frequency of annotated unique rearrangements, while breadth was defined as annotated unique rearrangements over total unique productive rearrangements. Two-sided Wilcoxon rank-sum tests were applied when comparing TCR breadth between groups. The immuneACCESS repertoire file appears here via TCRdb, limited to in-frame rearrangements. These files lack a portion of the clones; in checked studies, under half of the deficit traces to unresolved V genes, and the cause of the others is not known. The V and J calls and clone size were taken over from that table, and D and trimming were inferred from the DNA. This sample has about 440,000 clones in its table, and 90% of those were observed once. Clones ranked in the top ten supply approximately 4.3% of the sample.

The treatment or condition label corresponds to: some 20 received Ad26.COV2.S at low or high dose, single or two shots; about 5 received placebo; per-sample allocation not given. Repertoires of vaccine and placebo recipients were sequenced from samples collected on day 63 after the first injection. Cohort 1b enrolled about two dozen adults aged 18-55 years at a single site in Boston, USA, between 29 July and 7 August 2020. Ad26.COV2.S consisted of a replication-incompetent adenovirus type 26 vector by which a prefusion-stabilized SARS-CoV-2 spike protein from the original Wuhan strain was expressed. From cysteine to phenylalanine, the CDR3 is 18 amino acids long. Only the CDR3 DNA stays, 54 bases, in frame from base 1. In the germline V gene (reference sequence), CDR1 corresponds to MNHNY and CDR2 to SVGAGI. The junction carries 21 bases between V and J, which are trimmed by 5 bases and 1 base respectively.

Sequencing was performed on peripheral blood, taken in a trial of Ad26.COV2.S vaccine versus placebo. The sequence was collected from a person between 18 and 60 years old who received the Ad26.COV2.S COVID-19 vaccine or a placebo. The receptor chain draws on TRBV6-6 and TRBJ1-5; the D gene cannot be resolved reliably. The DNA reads TGTGCCAGCAGTCCTTTGGTTGCCGGGTCTTTAAGCAATCAGCCCCAGCATTTT. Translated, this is CASSPLVAGSLSNQPQHF.